The 30 T cell receptor beta chains given below trace back to one sample, sequenced in a study of cytomegalovirus exposure and HLA in healthy donors. The data were produced by immunoSEQ multiplex PCR, yet TCRdb's version contains in-frame clones alone and is incomplete. Counted here are under 200,000 clones, approximately 80% occurring once; the ten biggest clones make up over 5.5%. The sequenced material came from PBMCs. The receptors come from a man younger than 35 in good health and CMV-seropositive.

The rearrangement links TRBV18 to TRBJ1-2; TRBD1 matches at 7 bases. V shed 4 bases, J shed 3 bases, and the junction held 2 bases outside the gene matches. The CDR3 has 13 residues. From germline, CDR1 is KGHSH and CDR2 LQKENI. CDR3: CASSQGADYGYTF. The CDR3 DNA reads as TGTGCCAGCTCACAGGGGGCTGACTATGGCTACACCTTC.

The chain carries TRBV4-1 and TRBJ1-2; the D is unclear. CDR1 and CDR2 (germline): MGHRA, YSYEKL. The CDR3 consists of 17 residues. V was clipped by 3 bases and J by 5 bases, with 22 bases between them. As DNA, the CDR3 is TGCGCCAGCAGCCAGGATCTTCCGGGTGTAGTTGCTTATGGCTACACCTTC. Its protein product is CASSQDLPGVVAYGYTF.

The table lists this clone with a few counts. The V and J genes are TRBV29-1 and TRBJ1-1, with 8 nucleotides matching TRBD1. V lost 7 bases to trimming and J lost 5 bases; unmatched junction nucleotides: 6. CDR1 is SQVTM and CDR2 is ANQGSEA in the germline V gene. The CDR3 is 12 amino acids. CDR3 sequence reads: CSAPTGDTEAFF. The CDR3 nucleotides read TGCAGCGCTCCGACAGGGGATACTGAAGCTTTCTTT.

The rearrangement links TRBV6-5 to TRBJ2-7, with a possible D match to TRBD1 (6 bases). Germline V CDR1 and CDR2: MNHEY, SVGAGI. The germline V and J ends were trimmed by 6 bases and 1 base, with 16 bases remaining between them. This CDR3 contains 15 residues. The CDR3 is CASRIVQGPSYEQYF. The CDR3 bases are TGTGCCAGCAGAATAGTACAGGGACCGTCCTACGAGCAGTACTTC.

Only one count was recorded for this clone. The chain joins TRBV4-3 to TRBJ2-2; TRBD2 agrees at 8 bases. Germline V gene data show CDR1 as LGHNA and CDR2 as YSLEER. The V gene end was trimmed by 1 base and the J gene end by 4 bases; junction bases not matched to a gene: 5. The CDR3 runs 16 residues. The CDR3 sequence is CASSQGVAGFTGELFF. The CDR3 DNA reads as TGCGCCAGCAGCCAAGGGGTAGCGGGATTCACCGGGGAGCTGTTTTTT.

The CDR3, as DNA: TGTGCCAGCAGCCGGGGAGGGGGGAACCAAGAGACCCAGTACTTC. Translated: CASSRGGGNQETQYF. The V and J genes are TRBV6-5 and TRBJ2-5; D possibly corresponds to TRBD2 (7 bases). Germline values: CDR1 MNHEY, CDR2 SVGAGI. V lost 6 bases to trimming and J lost 0 bases, with 14 bases between them. The CDR3 consists of 15 residues.

The genes are TRBV7-3 and TRBJ2-2, with D tentatively TRBD1 (6 bases). The CDR3 is 12 amino acids. Germline assignment: CDR1 SGHTA and CDR2 FQGTGA. The V end lost 4 bases, the J end lost 7 bases, and 7 bases lay between the germline ends. The CDR3 bases are TGTGCCAGCAGCTGGACAGACGGGGAGCTGTTTTTT. Translated, it gives CASSWTDGELFF.

In this sample, this clone turned up once. This chain uses TRBV29-1 with TRBJ2-3; TRBD2 matches 13 bases. The CDR3 runs to 16 residues. The germline V gene has CDR1 SQVTM and CDR2 ANQGSEA. Losses at the gene ends were 4 bases for V and 4 bases for J; bases not matched to a gene: 8. The CDR3 coding sequence is TGCAGCGTTGTCCCCCGGACTAGCGGGAGATCAGATACGCAGTATTTT. Its protein product is CSVVPRTSGRSDTQYF.

There are a few counts of this clone. The chain couples TRBV14 to TRBJ1-2; maybe TRBD1 (6 bases). The V end lost 4 bases, the J end lost 7 bases, and 19 bases lay between the germline ends. CDR3 length: 15 amino acids. Germline-derived CDR1 and CDR2 are SGHDN and FVKESK. CDR3 in amino acids: CASSRRSTGHAGYTF. In DNA, the CDR3 is TGTGCCAGCAGCCGCAGATCGACAGGCCACGCTGGCTACACCTTC.

The V and J genes are TRBV5-1 and TRBJ2-5; TRBD1 might be the D (6 bases). CDR3 length: 14 amino acids. V lost 2 bases and J lost 1, with 9 bases in between. CDR1 is SGHRS and CDR2 is YFSETQ in the germline V gene. CDR3 sequence reads: CASSFQGFQETQYF. DNA of the CDR3: TGCGCCAGCAGCTTTCAGGGGTTCCAAGAGACCCAGTACTTC.

This chain links TRBV7-2 with TRBJ2-7; 9 nucleotides line up with TRBD2. This CDR3 is 17 amino acids long. Germline CDR1 SGHTA, CDR2 FQGNSA. With V trimmed by 5 bases and J by 6 bases, 17 bases remained unmatched. The CDR3 here is CASSRALGFGGGGEQYF. The DNA for the CDR3 is TGTGCCAGCAGCCGAGCGCTAGGGTTCGGCGGGGGGGGCGAGCAGTACTTC.

The V gene is TRBV4-2, the J gene TRBJ2-4, with TRBD2 identical over 10 bases. This CDR3 contains 17 residues. From germline, CDR1 is LGHNA and CDR2 YNFKEQ. Losses at the gene ends were 4 bases for V and 3 bases for J; bases not matched to a gene: 9. CDR3 nucleotides: TGTGCCAGCAGCCCCCGTTTTGAGCGGGAGGGCAAAAACATTCAGTACTTC. Translating it yields CASSPRFEREGKNIQYF.

The table lists this clone with a count of one. This CDR3 is CASSTQQGAGETQYF. CDR3 sequence (DNA): TGTGCCAGCAGCACCCAACAGGGGGCCGGAGAGACCCAGTACTTC. The rearrangement links TRBV7-9 to TRBJ2-5, with TRBD1 matching 9 bases. This CDR3 spans 15 amino acids. Germline V CDR1 and CDR2: SEHNR, FQNEAQ (reference sequence). V was pared by 5 bases and J by 4 bases, with 8 bases of the junction left unmatched. Using reference TRBV7-9 and TRBJ2-5 for the parts outside the CDR3, the full variable domain is DTGVSQNPRHKITKRGQNVTFRCDPISEHNRLYWYRQTLGQGPEFLTYFQNEAQLEKSRLLSDRFSAERPKGSFSTLEIQRTEQGDSAMYLCASSTQQGAGETQYFGPGTRLLVL.

The chain carries TRBV9 and TRBJ2-7; a weak D match, TRBD1 (6 bases). This CDR3 spans 15 amino acids. From germline, CDR1 is SGDLS and CDR2 YYNGEE. V was pared by 4 bases and J by 1 base, with 15 bases between. CDR3 residues: CASSLSQGRSYEQYF. Written as DNA, the CDR3 is TGTGCCAGCAGCCTGAGCCAGGGGCGATCCTACGAGCAGTACTTC.

The chain combines TRBV6-1 with TRBJ1-4; tentatively, D is TRBD1 (5 bases). Looked up from germline, CDR1 is MNHNS and CDR2 is SASEGT. Deletions cut 3 bases from V and 5 bases from J, with 16 bases between. This CDR3 region has 16 residues. In DNA form, the CDR3 reads TGTGCCAGCAGTGAGTTCCCCCCAGGGCCGAATGAAAAACTGTTTTTT. It codes for CASSEFPPGPNEKLFF.

The V call is TRBV2, the J call TRBJ2-3; the D gene is possibly TRBD2 (5 bases). Germline loops: CDR1 SNHLY, CDR2 FYNNEI. The CDR3 consists of 15 residues. The V gene lost 3 bases and the J gene lost 0 bases, with 10 bases spanning the gap. In nucleotides, the CDR3 is TGTGCCAGCAGTGATGAGGGCAGTAGCACAGATACGCAGTATTTT. Amino acid sequence: CASSDEGSSTDTQYF. Complete variable domain (other parts from reference TRBV2 and TRBJ2-3): EPEVTQTPSHQVTQMGQEVILRCVPISNHLYFYWYRQILGQKVEFLVSFYNNEISEKSEIFDDQFSVERPDGSNFTLKIRSTKLEDSAMYFCASSDEGSSTDTQYFGPGTRLTVL.

The gene calls are TRBV6-1 and TRBJ2-1, with a weak D call TRBD2 (5 bases). Per the germline V gene, CDR1 is MNHNS and CDR2 is SASEGT. There are 15 residues in the CDR3. The V gene lost 4 bases and the J gene lost 5 bases, with 15 bases spanning the gap. CDR3 coding DNA: TGTGCCAGCAGTGTCCAGTCTAGCTTCCACAATGAGCAGTTCTTC. Its protein is CASSVQSSFHNEQFF.

V gene TRBV6-6 combines with J gene TRBJ2-1, with 8 bases that match TRBD2. This CDR3 contains 13 residues. Per the germline V gene, CDR1 is MNHNY and CDR2 is SVGAGI (reference sequence). V was pared by 4 bases and J by 7 bases, with 3 bases of the junction left unmatched. CDR3 loop: CASSSTSENEQFF. CDR3 DNA sequence: TGTGCCAGCAGTTCGACTAGCGAAAATGAGCAGTTCTTC.

This chain connects TRBV30 to TRBJ2-5; D not resolved. Between the trimmed V and J ends, which lost 4 bases and 1 base, there was a span of 10 bases. The germline CDR1 and CDR2 sequences are GTSNPN and SVGIG (reference sequence). CDR3 length: 13 amino acids. The CDR3 DNA reads as TGTGCCTGGACCGAGGCAGCCCAAGAGACCCAGTACTTC. Encoded protein: CAWTEAAQETQYF.

The chain combines TRBV5-5 with TRBJ2-5; D is perhaps TRBD1 (6 bases). The germline gives CDR1 SGHKS, CDR2 YYEKEE (reference sequence). V was shortened by 0 bases and J by 2 bases, with 20 bases between the two germline ends. The CDR3 runs to 18 residues. The CDR3 spells CASSLVGYQTGPQETQYF. CDR3 DNA: TGTGCCAGCAGCTTGGTAGGGTACCAGACAGGACCTCAAGAGACCCAGTACTTC.

The V gene is TRBV5-6, the J gene TRBJ2-2, with D possibly matching TRBD2 (6 bases). This CDR3 region has 15 residues. V was clipped by 0 bases and J by 6 bases, with 12 bases between them. CDR1 is SGHDT and CDR2 is YYEEEE in the germline V gene. The CDR3 sequence is CASSLDGSGPGELFF. In DNA form, the CDR3 reads TGTGCCAGCAGCTTGGACGGGAGTGGTCCCGGGGAGCTGTTTTTT.

The J gene is TRBJ2-3, the V gene TRBV13, with D possibly matching TRBD2 (5 bases). The CDR3 totals 16 residues. The germline V gene encodes CDR1 PRHDT and CDR2 FYEKMQ (reference sequence). Trimming removed 6 bases at V and 3 bases at J, with 19 bases between. The CDR3 loop reads CASSLRTLSRTDTQYF. CDR3 sequence (DNA): TGTGCCAGCAGTTTGAGGACTCTCTCAAGGACAGATACGCAGTATTTT. The full variable domain, with the rest looked up from reference TRBV13 and TRBJ2-3, is AAGVIQSPRHLIKEKRETATLKCYPIPRHDTVYWYQQGPGQDPQFLISFYEKMQSDKGSIPDRFSAQQFSDYHSELNMSSLELGDSALYFCASSLRTLSRTDTQYFGPGTRLTVL.

The rearrangement uses TRBV7-3 and TRBJ2-1; 7 bases match TRBD2. The CDR3 contains 15 residues. Trimming removed 0 bases from V and 7 bases from J; junction bases left unmatched: 6. Germline V gene data show CDR1 as SGHTA and CDR2 as FQGTGA. The CDR3 protein is CASSLTGGSSNEQFF. The CDR3 DNA reads as TGTGCCAGCAGCTTAACGGGCGGGAGCAGTAATGAGCAGTTCTTC. The full variable domain, completed using reference TRBV7-3 and TRBJ2-1, is GAGVSQTPSNKVTEKGKYVELRCDPISGHTALYWYRQSLGQGPEFLIYFQGTGAADDSGLPNDRFFAVRPEGSVSTLKIQRTERGDSAVYLCASSLTGGSSNEQFFGPGTRLTVL.

This chain uses TRBV30 with TRBJ2-6; 7 positions agree with TRBD2. The CDR3 covers 15 residues. From germline, CDR1 is GTSNPN and CDR2 SVGIG (reference sequence). V dropped 2 bases and J dropped 4; count of bases not matched to a gene: 5. The CDR3 region has the DNA TGTGCCTGGAGTAGGGAGGGGTGGGGGGCCAACGTCCTGACTTTC. This encodes CAWSREGWGANVLTF. The full variable domain, rest sourced from reference TRBV30 and TRBJ2-6, is SQTIHQWPATLVQPVGSPLSLECTVEGTSNPNLYWYRQAAGRGLQLLFYSVGIGQISSEVPQNLSASRPQDRQFILSSKKLLLSDSGFYLCAWSREGWGANVLTFGAGSRLTVL.

This chain links TRBV28 with TRBJ2-1, with 12 bases lining up with TRBD2. The CDR3 spans 16 residues. Per germline, CDR1 MDHEN and CDR2 SYDVKM. The trim removed 7 bases at V and 8 bases at J, leaving 12 bases unmatched. CDR3 nucleotides: TGTGCCAGCATCTTATACGGACTAGCGGGAACCTATGAGCAGTTCTTC. Encoded protein: CASILYGLAGTYEQFF.

The chain recombines TRBV27 with TRBJ1-5; D is undetermined. Germline V gene sequence: CDR1 MNHEY, CDR2 SMNVEV (reference sequence). This CDR3 has 13 residues. The V end was cut by 6 bases, the J end by 1 base, with 7 bases between. The CDR3 region is CASSPRSNQPQHF. The CDR3 nucleotides read TGTGCCAGCAGCCCTAGGAGCAATCAGCCCCAGCATTTT.

The V call is TRBV5-1, the J call TRBJ2-5, with no clear D. Germline assignment: CDR1 SGHRS and CDR2 YFSETQ. The V end was cut by 4 bases, the J end by 2 bases, with 15 bases between. CDR3 size: 15 residues. The CDR3 sequence: CASSAYMGLQETQYF. The CDR3 DNA reads as TGCGCCAGCAGCGCCTACATGGGCCTTCAAGAGACCCAGTACTTC.

This clone was observed a single time. The rearrangement links TRBV5-1 to TRBJ2-7, with TRBD1 matching 9 bases. V was clipped by 0 bases and J by 4 bases; unmatched bases: 17. CDR3 length: 19 amino acids. Germline values: CDR1 SGHRS, CDR2 YFSETQ. CDR3 amino acids: CASSLAYPGQGWLGYEQYF. The DNA of the CDR3 is TGCGCCAGCAGCTTGGCCTATCCGGGACAGGGATGGCTTGGGTACGAGCAGTACTTC.

The chain combines TRBV5-1 with TRBJ1-2; 8 bases are a match to TRBD1. Losses at the gene ends were 4 bases for V and 3 bases for J; bases not matched to a gene: 5. The CDR3 covers 14 residues. In germline, CDR1 is SGHRS, CDR2 YFSETQ. Here the CDR3 reads CASSIGQGDYGYTF. CDR3 nucleotide sequence: TGCGCCAGCAGCATAGGACAGGGAGACTATGGCTACACCTTC.

The chain recombines TRBV5-1 with TRBJ2-5; 9 positions agree with TRBD2. Germline loops: CDR1 SGHRS, CDR2 YFSETQ. With 5 bases clipped from V and 6 bases from J, the junction kept 8 bases outside the gene matches. The CDR3 contains 14 residues. CDR3 DNA: TGCGCCAGCAGGTGGCGGGAGGGTTTGCAGACCCAGTACTTC. It yields the protein CASRWREGLQTQYF.